The T cell receptor (beta chain) under discussion was sequenced for a study of OX40 agonist ivuxolimab in advanced cancers. Study details: Three partial responders included one hepatocellular carcinoma patient and two cutaneous melanoma patients.

Whole-study findings and limits: The authors did not determine the antigen specificity of the expanded peripheral T cells. People who partly responded at 0.1-3.0 mg/kg had some of the least clonal expansion seen. It was also the case that some nonresponders had low normalized T-cell clonal expansion.

Sequenced by immunoSEQ multiplex PCR; TCRdb stores in-frame clones only, minus some. The sample includes just under 85,000 clones, about 88% seen only once; the top ten take under 8%. As concerns this clone: No antigen is known for it.

The CDR3 runs to 18 residues. This receptor was identified in an adult with an advanced solid tumor such as melanoma, head and neck, liver or kidney cancer. This specimen consisted of CD4+ or CD8+ T cells sorted from blood, obtained in a trial of the OX40 agonist ivuxolimab. This sequence joins TRBV7-5 and TRBJ2-7; no check of the table's D call, TRBD1, against the DNA was made. TRBV7-5 is an annotated pseudogene. The CDR3 loop reads CARSLAENRVLSPYEQYF. CDR3 DNA sequence: TGTGCCAGAAGCCTAGCCGAAAACAGGGTCCTTTCTCCCTACGAGCAGTACTTC.